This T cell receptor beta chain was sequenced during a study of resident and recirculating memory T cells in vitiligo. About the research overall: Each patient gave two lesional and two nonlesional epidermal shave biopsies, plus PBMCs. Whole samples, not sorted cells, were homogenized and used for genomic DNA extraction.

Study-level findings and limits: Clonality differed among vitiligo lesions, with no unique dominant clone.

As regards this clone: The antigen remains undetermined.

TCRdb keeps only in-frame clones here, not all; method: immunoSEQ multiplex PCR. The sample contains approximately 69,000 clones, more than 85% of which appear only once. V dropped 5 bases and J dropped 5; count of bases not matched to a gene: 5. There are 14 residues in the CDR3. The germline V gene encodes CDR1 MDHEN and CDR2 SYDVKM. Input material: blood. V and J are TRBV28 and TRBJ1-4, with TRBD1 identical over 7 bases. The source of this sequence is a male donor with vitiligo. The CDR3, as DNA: TGTGCCAGCAGTCTTCCAGGGGGGAATGAAAAACTGTTTTTT. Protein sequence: CASSLPGGNEKLFF.